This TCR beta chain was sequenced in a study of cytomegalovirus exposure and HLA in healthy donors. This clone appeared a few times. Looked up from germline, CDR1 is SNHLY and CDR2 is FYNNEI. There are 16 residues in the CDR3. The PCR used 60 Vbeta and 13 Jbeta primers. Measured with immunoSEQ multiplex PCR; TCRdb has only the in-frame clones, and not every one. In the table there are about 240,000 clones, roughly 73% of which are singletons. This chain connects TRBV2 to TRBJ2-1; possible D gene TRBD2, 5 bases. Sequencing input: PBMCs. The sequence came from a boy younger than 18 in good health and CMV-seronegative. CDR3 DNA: TGTGTGGAGGCAACTACCGAGAGGATATCCTACAATGAGCAGTTCTTC. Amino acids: CVEATTERISYNEQFF.